This entry concerns a single T cell receptor delta chain. What it binds is not known. Sequences come from RNA converted to cDNA by reverse transcription. Multiplex PCR used pooled V-gene forward primers and a constant-region reverse primer to amplify CDR3s. TCRdb re-called clones from the multiplex PCR reads via CATT. The sample includes about 75,000 delta-chain clones, around 35% seen only once; the top ten take more than 0.25%. The data are from a study of Vδ1+ human thymocytes. General study findings and limits: Many TRG clonotypes were shared between donors; TRD repertoires were essentially private. Thymic TRG and TRD repertoires appeared highly polyclonal.

The germline gives CDR1 TSWWSYY, CDR2 QGS. The CDR3 consists of 13 residues. The ends lost 6 bases at V and 4 bases at J; junction bases unmatched: 4. This sequence joins TRDV1 and TRDJ1; TRDD2 matches 8 bases. The clonotype comes from a boy under three years old who had congenital heart surgery. Material for sequencing was Vdelta1+ gamma-delta thymocytes from the thymus. Subset defined: FACS-sorted CD3+ TCRalphabeta- TCRVdelta1+ TCRVdelta2- thymocytes. The CDR3 region has the DNA TGTGCTCTTGGCGGCCTTCCTAGCGATAAACTCATCTTT. Encoded protein: CALGGLPSDKLIF.